The 23 T cell receptor beta chains below come from one sample, sequenced in a study of T cell changes during pregnancy in multiple sclerosis. Sequencing used immunoSEQ multiplex PCR; TCRdb keeps in-frame clones, though not all of them. Of 30,000 to 45,000 clones in the sample, 92% were seen once. Sequenced here: CD4+ T cells from peripheral blood mononuclear cells, sampled after pregnancy. These receptors were collected from a female donor with multiple sclerosis, enrolled in a pregnancy study.

The CDR3 loop is CASRLAVNTGELFF. CDR3 DNA: TGTGCCAGCCGACTAGCAGTGAACACCGGGGAGCTGTTTTTT. This sequence joins TRBV19 and TRBJ2-2; 7 nucleotides agree with TRBD2. V was pared by 9 bases and J by 1 base, with 5 bases of the junction left unmatched. Germline V gene sequence: CDR1 LNHDA, CDR2 SQIVND (reference sequence). This CDR3 comprises 14 residues.

The chain combines TRBV28 with TRBJ2-2, with TRBD1 as a possible D gene (5 bases). V was trimmed by 11 bases and J by 6 bases, leaving 16 bases between them. The CDR3 runs 13 residues. The V gene's germline CDR1 is MDHEN and CDR2 SYDVKM. The CDR3 here is CASHQGGAGELFF. CDR3 DNA sequence: TGTGCCTCACACCAGGGTGGCGCCGGGGAGCTGTTTTTT.

The V and J genes are TRBV15 and TRBJ2-3, with 14 bases aligning to TRBD2. This CDR3 comprises 21 residues. Germline V gene sequence: CDR1 LNHNV, CDR2 YYDKDF (reference sequence). V was clipped by 2 bases and J by 2 bases; unmatched bases: 15. The CDR3 spells CATSRTTGLAGVSVNTDTQYF. Written as DNA, the CDR3 is TGTGCCACCAGCAGAACCACGGGACTAGCGGGAGTTTCCGTAAACACAGATACGCAGTATTTT.

This clone appeared once. The chain links TRBV5-8 to TRBJ1-5; TRBD1 matches at 9 bases. The CDR3 has 14 residues. Trimming cost V 4 bases and J 6 bases; bases outside gene matches: 5. Per germline, CDR1 SGHTS and CDR2 YDEGEE. The CDR3 region has the DNA TGTGCCAGCAGCCAAGGGGACAGGGTTCAGCCCCAGCATTTT. Its protein is CASSQGDRVQPQHF.

This rearrangement joins TRBV27 to TRBJ2-1; D perhaps matches TRBD1 (5 bases). CDR1 is MNHEY, CDR2 SMNVEV, per germline (reference sequence). The CDR3 has 16 amino acids. Trimming took off 4 bases at V and 0 bases at J, with 13 bases between the two ends. The CDR3 loop is CASSSPTESSYNEQFF. The CDR3 nucleotides read TGTGCCAGCAGTTCCCCGACAGAGAGCTCCTACAATGAGCAGTTCTTC.

This chain links TRBV6-6 with TRBJ2-7, with 12 bases that match TRBD2. Germline CDR1 is MNHNY and CDR2 is SVGAGI (reference sequence). Unmatched junction bases numbered 6, after V lost 7 bases and J lost 2 bases. The CDR3 has 15 residues. The CDR3 nucleotides read TGTGCCAGCAATATCAGGACTAGCGGGACCTACGAGCAGTACTTC. Residues: CASNIRTSGTYEQYF.

This clone is a singleton in its sample. J is TRBJ2-5 and V is TRBV5-4; no clear D. Per germline, CDR1 SGHNT and CDR2 YYREEE (reference sequence). Trimming left V 2 bases short and J 5 bases short, with 16 bases between. The CDR3 is made up of 15 amino acids. The CDR3 sequence: CASSFQSTVAETQYF. The CDR3 DNA follows: TGTGCCAGCAGCTTCCAATCTACGGTCGCGGAGACCCAGTACTTC.

J is TRBJ1-4 and V is TRBV2, with D perhaps matching TRBD1 (6 bases). The CDR3 covers 20 residues. Trimming left V 3 bases short and J 0 bases short, with 23 bases between. CDR1 and CDR2 (germline): SNHLY, FYNNEI. In DNA, the CDR3 is TGTGCCAGCAGTGACGGGCTAGGGGCGAGGACAGACGCAACTAATGAAAAACTGTTTTTT. It encodes CASSDGLGARTDATNEKLFF.

This chain joins TRBV2 and TRBJ2-7, with 8 nucleotides matching TRBD2. J lost 3 bases, V lost 6 bases, and 7 bases had no gene match. Germline V gene lookup returns CDR1 SNHLY and CDR2 FYNNEI. The CDR3 has 14 amino acids. The CDR3 protein is CASRRGSGDYEQYF. Written as DNA, the CDR3 is TGTGCCAGCAGGAGGGGTAGCGGGGACTACGAGCAGTACTTC.

The table lists this clone with a count of one. The chain links TRBV27 to TRBJ2-1, with 8 positions matching TRBD2. V dropped 2 bases and J dropped 2; count of bases not matched to a gene: 2. Germline V gene data show CDR1 as MNHEY and CDR2 as SMNVEV (reference sequence). The CDR3 is made up of 15 amino acids. The CDR3 spells CASSLGGRTYNEQFF. DNA of the CDR3: TGTGCCAGCAGTTTAGGCGGGAGGACCTACAATGAGCAGTTCTTC.

The chain carries TRBV28 and TRBJ2-1, with 7 nucleotides matching TRBD2. Per the germline V gene, CDR1 is MDHEN and CDR2 is SYDVKM. This CDR3 region has 14 residues. Germline trimming cut 5 bases from V and 4 bases from J; bases unmatched to any gene: 5. Here the CDR3 reads CASSGGREYNEQFF. In DNA, the CDR3 is TGTGCCAGCAGTGGAGGGAGGGAGTACAATGAGCAGTTCTTC.

This rearrangement joins TRBV9 to TRBJ2-1, with 14 bases identical to TRBD2. V shed 4 bases and J 3 bases; nucleotides not matched to a gene: 15. Germline V gene lookup returns CDR1 SGDLS and CDR2 YYNGEE. The CDR3 has 20 amino acids. CDR3 in amino acids: CASSPRVGGTSGSLYNEQFF. In DNA form, the CDR3 reads TGTGCCAGCAGCCCCAGGGTAGGGGGGACTAGCGGGAGTCTCTACAATGAGCAGTTCTTC.

This clone was recorded only once. The chain is built from TRBV18 and TRBJ2-5; a possible D gene is TRBD2 (7 bases). CDR3 length: 16 residues. Germline CDR1 reads KGHSH; CDR2 reads LQKENI. The V gene lost 2 bases and the J gene lost 0 bases, with 13 bases spanning the gap. CDR3 nucleotides: TGTGCCAGCTCACCATTTACGGGGGGCGACCAAGAGACCCAGTACTTC. Translating gives CASSPFTGGDQETQYF.

The chain is built from TRBV19 and TRBJ2-7; D remains ambiguous. With 3 bases removed from V and 0 bases from J, the gap between germline ends came to 9 bases. Germline V gene lookup returns CDR1 LNHDA and CDR2 SQIVND (reference sequence). This CDR3 has 14 amino acids. DNA of the CDR3: TGTGCCAGTAGTATGATCACCGGCTCCTACGAGCAGTACTTC. This translates into CASSMITGSYEQYF.

The chain combines TRBV11-2 with TRBJ2-1, with D possibly TRBD2 on 7 matching bases. CDR3 length: 16 residues. V was cut by 1 base and J by 9 bases, with 19 bases left in between. Germline assignment: CDR1 SGHAT and CDR2 FQNNGV. The CDR3 protein is CASSLGAGWGGAEQFF. As DNA, the CDR3 is TGTGCCAGCAGCTTAGGGGCAGGGTGGGGGGGGGCTGAGCAGTTCTTC.

The chain joins TRBV2 to TRBJ2-4; D might be TRBD1 (5 bases). The length of the CDR3 is 14 residues. The germline V and J ends were trimmed by 3 bases and 6 bases, with 12 bases remaining between them. Looked up from germline, CDR1 is SNHLY and CDR2 is FYNNEI. For the CDR3, the DNA is TGTGCCAGCAGTGAGTCAGGGTTAGGAAACATTCAGTACTTC. Translated: CASSESGLGNIQYF.

The CDR3 loop reads CASSVTGYGYTF. The CDR3 bases are TGTGCCAGCAGTGTCACAGGCTATGGCTACACCTTC. This rearrangement joins TRBV2 to TRBJ1-2, with D perhaps TRBD1 (5 bases). Germline V gene lookup returns CDR1 SNHLY and CDR2 FYNNEI. Trimming removed 4 bases from V and 4 bases from J, with 7 bases in between. The CDR3 spans 12 residues.

This chain links TRBV2 with TRBJ2-5; a possible D gene is TRBD2 (5 bases). Germline loops: CDR1 SNHLY, CDR2 FYNNEI. This CDR3 contains 13 residues. Trimming stripped 3 bases from V and 3 bases from J, with 8 bases between. The CDR3 loop is CASSERREETQYF. DNA for the CDR3: TGTGCCAGCAGTGAGCGGCGGGAAGAGACCCAGTACTTC.

This sequence joins TRBV18 and TRBJ1-6; 7 bases fit TRBD1. This CDR3 is 17 amino acids long. CDR1 KGHSH and CDR2 LQKENI come from the germline V gene. V dropped 4 bases and J dropped 7; count of bases not matched to a gene: 13. CDR3 sequence: CASSLIKAGTENSPLHF. The CDR3 DNA reads as TGTGCCAGCTCACTCATAAAAGCCGGGACAGAGAATTCACCCCTCCACTTT.

This chain connects TRBV29-1 to TRBJ1-5; TRBD1 aligns across 8 bases. After removal of 6 bases from V and 7 bases from J, the junction contained 8 bases not matched to a gene. CDR1 is SQVTM, CDR2 ANQGSEA, per germline. The CDR3 covers 13 residues. In DNA form, the CDR3 reads TGCAGCGTCGGACAGGGTGGAGGCCAGCCCCAGCATTTT. It translates to CSVGQGGGQPQHF.

The chain uses TRBV4-2 and TRBJ2-3; the D is unclear. CDR3 length: 14 amino acids. The germline V gene encodes CDR1 LGHNA and CDR2 YNFKEQ. The V gene lost 0 bases and the J gene lost 0 bases, with 4 bases spanning the gap. The CDR3 protein is CASSQERSTDTQYF. DNA for the CDR3: TGTGCCAGCAGCCAAGAGCGAAGCACAGATACGCAGTATTTT.

The chain uses TRBV28 and TRBJ2-7, with TRBD1 identical over 9 bases. V gave up 6 bases and J gave up 3 bases; unmatched junction bases: 9. The length of the CDR3 is 15 residues. Germline CDR1 is MDHEN and CDR2 is SYDVKM. CDR3: CASRGPADRGYEQYF. The CDR3 nucleotides are TGTGCCAGCAGGGGGCCGGCGGACAGGGGCTACGAGCAGTACTTC.

The rearrangement uses TRBV19 and TRBJ2-7; 7 bases line up with TRBD1. With V trimmed by 3 bases and J by 2 bases, 7 bases remained unmatched. The CDR3 has 15 residues. In germline, CDR1 is LNHDA, CDR2 SQIVND (reference sequence). CDR3 nucleotide sequence: TGTGCCAGTAGTATGGTAGGGGGCCGCACCTACGAGCAGTACTTC. Translated: CASSMVGGRTYEQYF. Variable domain in full (rest from reference TRBV19 and TRBJ2-7): DGGITQSPKYLFRKEGQNVTLSCEQNLNHDAMYWYRQDPGQGLRLIYYSQIVNDFQKGDIAEGYSVSREKKESFPLTVTSAQKNPTAFYLCASSMVGGRTYEQYFGPGTRLTVT.